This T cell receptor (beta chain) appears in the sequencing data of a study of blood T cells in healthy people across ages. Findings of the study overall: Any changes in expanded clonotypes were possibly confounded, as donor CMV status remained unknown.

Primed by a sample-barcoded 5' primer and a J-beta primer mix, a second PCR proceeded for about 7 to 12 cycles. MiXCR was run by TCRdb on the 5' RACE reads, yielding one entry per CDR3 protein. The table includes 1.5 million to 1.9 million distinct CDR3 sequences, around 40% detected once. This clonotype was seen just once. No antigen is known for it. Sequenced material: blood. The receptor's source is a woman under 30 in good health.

The CDR3 spells CASSLDLDLNEQFF. The CDR3 coding sequence is TGTGCCAGCAGCTTAGATTTAGACTTGAATGAGCAGTTCTTC. The chain uses TRBV11-2 and TRBJ2-1; the D is unclear. The CDR3 runs 14 residues. V was pared by 0 bases and J by 7 bases, with 10 bases between. Germline V gene sequence: CDR1 SGHAT, CDR2 FQNNGV.